These 8 T cell receptor beta chains came from one sample sequenced in a study of T cell repertoires in cytomegalovirus infection. Each CDR3 protein gets one entry after TCRdb re-called the reads with MiXCR. The sample includes almost 550,000 distinct CDR3 sequences, approximately 16% of them seen just once. What was sequenced was CD8+ T cells from PBMCs. Receptor source: a human donor in good health (CMV status not recorded). Some clones in this sample may be carry-over from other donors' samples.

Comments on this clonotype: The junction differs from germline at one of its ends, possibly a read error. V usage is TRBV20-1 and J usage is TRBJ2-6, with TRBD1 matching 10 bases. Germline CDR1 is DFQATT and CDR2 is SNEGSKA (reference sequence). The CDR3 has 16 amino acids. The CDR3 DNA follows: TGCAGTGCGAGAGGACAGGGGGTATTTGGGGCCAACGTCCTGACTTTC. It translates to CSARGQGVFGANVLTF.

Ten or more counts support this clonotype. This rearrangement joins TRBV27 to TRBJ1-1; maybe TRBD1 (5 bases). The CDR3 is 13 residues long. V lost 2 bases and J 8 bases, leaving 12 bases between the germline ends. From germline, CDR1 is MNHEY and CDR2 SMNVEV (reference sequence). The CDR3, as DNA: TGTGCCAGCAGTTTACGGTCGGGGCGAGAAGCTTTCTTT. As protein: CASSLRSGREAFF.

The chain is built from TRBV28 and TRBJ2-3; 9 bases map to TRBD2. The CDR3 has 16 amino acids. V shed 4 bases and J 2 bases; nucleotides not matched to a gene: 7. The V gene's germline CDR1 is MDHEN and CDR2 SYDVKM. The DNA for the CDR3 is TGTGCCAGCAGTTCGGCCGGGACTAGCCCCACAGATACGCAGTATTTT. This gives the protein CASSSAGTSPTDTQYF.

This clonotype occurred many times. This chain links TRBV12-3 or TRBV12-4 with TRBJ2-3, with 10 bases matching TRBD2. Trimming cost V 3 bases and J 5 bases; bases outside gene matches: 11. The CDR3 consists of 17 residues. Here the CDR3 reads CASSFHSGTSAEDTQYF. The CDR3 bases are TGTGCCAGCAGTTTTCATAGCGGGACTAGCGCTGAAGATACGCAGTATTTT.

Points on this clonotype: This could be a read error, since a much larger clone is one nucleotide away. The CDR3 carries no conserved terminal phenylalanine or tryptophan, so it likely arises from a read error. The chain combines TRBV12-3 or TRBV12-4 with TRBJ2-2, with 7 bases matching TRBD2. The CDR3 length is 17 residues. V trimming: 10 bases; J trimming: 0 bases; junction bases outside the gene matches: 14. The CDR3 protein is CATWTSSLNANTGELFL. CDR3 bases: TGTGCCACTTGGACTAGTTCGCTTAACGCGAACACCGGGGAGCTGTTTTTA.

The table lists this clonotype with many counts. V gene TRBV7-9 combines with J gene TRBJ1-1, with TRBD1 identical over 8 bases. From germline, CDR1 is SEHNR and CDR2 FQNEAQ (reference sequence). The CDR3 runs 15 residues. V lost 5 bases to trimming and J lost 1 base; unmatched junction nucleotides: 6. The CDR3 region has the DNA TGTGCCAGCAGCACGACCGGGACAGGGAACACTGAAGCTTTCTTT. Its protein product is CASSTTGTGNTEAFF.

The chain has TRBV9 and TRBJ2-1, with TRBD1 matching 9 bases. Germline V gene lookup returns CDR1 SGDLS and CDR2 YYNGEE. V lost 2 bases to trimming and J lost 1 base; unmatched junction nucleotides: 22. The CDR3 loop spans 22 amino acids. CDR3 sequence (DNA): TGTGCCAGCAGCGTTCCCCGCGACCCGGGACAGGGTTCCCAAAGGTCCTACAATGAGCAGTTCTTC. Protein: CASSVPRDPGQGSQRSYNEQFF.

J is TRBJ1-2 and V is TRBV4-2; D is possibly TRBD1 (6 bases). V lost 0 bases and J lost 4, with 15 bases in between. The CDR3 sequence is 16 residues long. Per germline, CDR1 LGHNA and CDR2 YNFKEQ. As DNA, the CDR3 is TGTGCCAGCAGCCAAGAGGAACGGGACATCTTCTATGGCTACACCTTC. Its protein is CASSQEERDIFYGYTF.